This TCR beta chain was observed in a study of control samples from healthy donors and cancer patients. Clones were read by immunoSEQ multiplex PCR, and TCRdb kept only the in-frame ones, dropping some. Here the sample spans almost 90,000 clones, over 75% being singletons. Germline-derived CDR1 and CDR2 are SGHTA and FQGNSA. V was pared by 2 bases and J by 4 bases, with 10 bases of the junction left unmatched. The CDR3 consists of 17 residues. The J gene is TRBJ1-1, the V gene TRBV7-2; TRBD1 matches at 10 bases. Sequenced material: blood. The receptor comes from a middle-aged woman in good health. CDR3 region: CASSLYTARTGGTEAFF. CDR3 DNA sequence: TGTGCCAGCAGCTTATACACCGCCCGGACAGGGGGCACTGAAGCTTTCTTT.